This T cell receptor beta chain was found in a study of shared clonotypes between healthy human individuals. Study summary: Each donor contributed plates that comprised three CD4 naive, three CD4 memory, two CD8 naive and one CD8 memory. General observations from the study: With a handful of donors compared, approximately 5% of naive CD4 clonotypes were shared.

The authors loaded approximately 220 ng DNA, around 32,000 T cell genomes, into sorted-subset replicate PCRs. The data were produced by immunoSEQ multiplex PCR, yet TCRdb's version contains in-frame clones alone and is incomplete. This sample has about 2 million clones, with less than 95% found just once. V gave up 0 bases and J gave up 3 bases; unmatched junction bases: 12. CDR3 length equals 19 residues. Germline lookup yields CDR1 MGHRA and CDR2 YSYEKL. A word on this clone: The antigen remains unidentified.

Only CD45RO-negative cells positively selected for CCR7 counted as naive CD8 cells, so terminally differentiated effector memory CD45RA+ cells were excluded. Within Nashville, Tennessee resided all donors, each a Caucasian adult. The gene calls are TRBV4-1 and TRBJ2-7; 12 bases line up with TRBD2. Sequenced material: naive CD8+ T cells sorted from blood. This sequence originates from a man in his late teens or twenties in good health. As DNA, the CDR3 is TGCGCCAGCAGCCAAGAATGGGGCGGACTAGCGGGAATAATCTACGAGCAGTACTTC. As protein: CASSQEWGGLAGIIYEQYF.